The rows below give T cell receptor beta chains drawn from one sample of a study of T-cell reconstitution after alpha-beta-depleted transplantation in children. Via MiXCR, TCRdb re-called the PCR reads, giving one row per CDR3 protein. The profile shows some 590,000 distinct CDR3 sequences, approximately 10% of them singletons. The source material was PBMCs from the stem cell graft donor, sampled from the stem cell graft. These receptors were collected from a human donor who donated a stem cell graft to a child with acute myeloid leukemia. Both conserved end residues are part of each CDR3. A D gene is named only where the DNA matches it firmly. The size of a clone is reported for some rows only, either as once, few or many, or as a class for expanded clones.

>TRBJ2-5|-|TRBV2|few
TGTGCCAGCAGTGTTCGGGGGATACAAGAGACCCAGTACTTC
CASSVRGIQETQYF
>TRBJ2-1|-|TRBV5-5|-
TGTGCCAGCAGCTTGACAAACAGGGACAATGAGCAGTTCTTC
CASSLTNRDNEQFF
>TRBJ2-7|-|TRBV29-1|many
TGCAGCGTTGCCTATGCGGGGAACTACGAGCAGTACTTC
CSVAYAGNYEQYF
>TRBJ2-2|TRBD2|TRBV4-1|few
TGCGCCAGCAGCCTCGGGAGGGCTAGCGGCTCGCGGGAGCTGTTTTTT
CASSLGRASGSRELFF
>TRBJ2-7|TRBD1|TRBV12-3/TRBV12-4|many
TGTGCCAGCAGTAGGACAGGGGGATATGACGAGCAGTACTTC
CASSRTGGYDEQYF
>TRBJ2-7|-|TRBV11-2|many
TGTGCCAGCAGCCTTGTCGGAGCGCGGGATAGTGCCTACGAGCAGTACTTC
CASSLVGARDSAYEQYF
>TRBJ2-6|-|TRBV29-1|few
TGCAGCGTCTCGACCGATCTCTCTGGGGCCAACGTCCTGACTTTC
CSVSTDLSGANVLTF
>TRBJ1-1|-|TRBV20-1|many
TGCAGTGCTTCCCAGATAGGGCCTGTTGAAGCTTTCTTT
CSASQIGPVEAFF
>TRBJ1-1|-|TRBV9|-
TGTGCCAGCAGCGTAGGGGAGGGAGGGGCCCAGAACACTGAAGCTTTCTTT
CASSVGEGGAQNTEAFF
>TRBJ2-1|-|TRBV4-3|-
TGCGCCAGCAGCCAAGTTTGGGGGACCCGGGAGTTCTTC
CASSQVWGTREFF
>TRBJ2-2|TRBD1|TRBV20-1|many
TGCAGTGCTAGACAAACCGGGACAGGACACACCGGGGAGCTGTTTTTT
CSARQTGTGHTGELFF